The T cell receptor (beta chain) described here comes from a study of cytomegalovirus exposure and HLA in healthy donors. The CDR3 length is 15 residues. Trimming left V 3 bases short and J 2 bases short, with 12 bases between. The germline gives CDR1 KGHSH, CDR2 LQKENI. General study points: The classifier reportedly diagnosed cytomegalovirus status with high sensitivity and specificity. The study dropped some indistinguishable V segments, TRBV6-2 and TRBV6-3 among them. Cytomegalovirus association was listed for 164 TCR beta chains.

Note on this clone: Its antigen is not identified.

Researchers ran the PCR with 60 Vbeta and 13 Jbeta primers. Methods used by the authors: As a later analysis found, there were 80 million or so unique TCR beta chains, of which some 9.9 million were shared. Profiled with immunoSEQ multiplex PCR; TCRdb holds only in-frame clones, not every one. V and J calls and clone size come straight from that table; D and trimming were deduced from the DNA. This sample has 130,000 or so clones; under 75% occur once, and the top ten carry 2.4%. The sample comprised PBMCs. The chain is built from TRBV18 and TRBJ2-3, with a weak D call TRBD1 (5 bases). This sequence was found in a woman in her thirties or forties in good health and CMV-seronegative. The CDR3 coding sequence is TGTGCCAGCTCACCCGGAGTCAGGGACACAGATACGCAGTATTTT. It encodes CASSPGVRDTDTQYF.